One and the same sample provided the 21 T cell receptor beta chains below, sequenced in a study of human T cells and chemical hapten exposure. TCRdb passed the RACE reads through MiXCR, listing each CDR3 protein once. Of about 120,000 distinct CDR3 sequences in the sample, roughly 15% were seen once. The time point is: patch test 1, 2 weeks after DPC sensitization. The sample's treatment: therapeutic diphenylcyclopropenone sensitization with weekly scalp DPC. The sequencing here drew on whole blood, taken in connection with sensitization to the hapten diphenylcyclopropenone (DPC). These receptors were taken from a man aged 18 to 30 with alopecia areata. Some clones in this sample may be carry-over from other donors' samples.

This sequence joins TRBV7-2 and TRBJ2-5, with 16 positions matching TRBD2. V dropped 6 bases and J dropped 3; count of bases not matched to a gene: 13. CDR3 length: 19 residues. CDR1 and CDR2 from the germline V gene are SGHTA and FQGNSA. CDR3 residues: CASRRIPGLAGGPEETQYF. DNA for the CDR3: TGTGCCAGCAGACGAATACCGGGACTAGCGGGGGGGCCGGAAGAGACCCAGTACTTC.

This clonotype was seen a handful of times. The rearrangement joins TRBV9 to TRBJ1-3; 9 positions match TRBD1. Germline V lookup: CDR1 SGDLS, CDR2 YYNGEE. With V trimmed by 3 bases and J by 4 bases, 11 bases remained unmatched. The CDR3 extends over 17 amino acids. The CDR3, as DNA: TGTGCCAGCAGCGCCAGAGCAACCGGGACAGGGGGAAACACCATATATTTT. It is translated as CASSARATGTGGNTIYF.

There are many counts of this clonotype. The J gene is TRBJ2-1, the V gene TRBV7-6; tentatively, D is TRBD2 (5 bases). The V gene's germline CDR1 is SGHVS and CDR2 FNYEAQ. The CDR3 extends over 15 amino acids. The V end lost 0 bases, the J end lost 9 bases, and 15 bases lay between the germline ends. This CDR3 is CASSLASGIEGEQFF. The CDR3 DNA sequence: TGTGCCAGCAGCTTAGCGTCCGGGATCGAGGGTGAGCAGTTCTTC. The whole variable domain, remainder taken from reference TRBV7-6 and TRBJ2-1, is GAGVSQSPRYKVTKRGQDVALRCDPISGHVSLYWYRQALGQGPEFLTYFNYEAQQDKSGLPNDRFSAERPEGSISTLTIQRTEQRDSAMYRCASSLASGIEGEQFFGPGTRLTVL.

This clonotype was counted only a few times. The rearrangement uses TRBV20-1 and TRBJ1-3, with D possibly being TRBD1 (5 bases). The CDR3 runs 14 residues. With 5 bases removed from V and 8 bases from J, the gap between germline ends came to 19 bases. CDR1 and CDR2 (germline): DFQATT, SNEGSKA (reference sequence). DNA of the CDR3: TGCAGTGCTTCTCGACAGAATTGGCGGGACACCATATATTTT. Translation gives CSASRQNWRDTIYF.

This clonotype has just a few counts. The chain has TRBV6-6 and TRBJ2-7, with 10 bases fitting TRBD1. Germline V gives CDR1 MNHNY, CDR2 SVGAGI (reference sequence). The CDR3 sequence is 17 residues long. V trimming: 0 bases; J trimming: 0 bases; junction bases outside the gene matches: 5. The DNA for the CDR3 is TGTGCCAGCAGTTACTCGGGACAGGGGCTGAGCTCCTACGAGCAGTACTTC. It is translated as CASSYSGQGLSSYEQYF.

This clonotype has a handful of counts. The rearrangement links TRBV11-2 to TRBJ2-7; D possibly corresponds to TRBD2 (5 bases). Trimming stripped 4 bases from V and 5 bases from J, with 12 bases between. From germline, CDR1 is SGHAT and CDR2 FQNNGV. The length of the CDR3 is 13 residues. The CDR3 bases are TGTGCCAGCAGCTCCCTCGAGGGCCACGAGCAGTACGTC. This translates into CASSSLEGHEQYV.

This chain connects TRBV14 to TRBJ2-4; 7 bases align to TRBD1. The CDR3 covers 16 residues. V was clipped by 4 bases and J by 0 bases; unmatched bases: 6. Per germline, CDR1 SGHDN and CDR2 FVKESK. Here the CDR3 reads CASSPGTALAKNIQYF. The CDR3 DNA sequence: TGTGCCAGCAGCCCCGGGACAGCTTTAGCCAAAAACATTCAGTACTTC.

This CDR3 is CASSPSGGIYGYTF. CDR3 sequence (DNA): TGTGCCAGCAGCCCCAGCGGGGGTATCTATGGCTACACCTTC. This chain joins TRBV9 and TRBJ1-2; possibly TRBD1 for D (5 bases). CDR1 is SGDLS, CDR2 YYNGEE, per germline. V lost 4 bases and J 4 bases, leaving 14 bases between the germline ends. The CDR3 has 14 amino acids.

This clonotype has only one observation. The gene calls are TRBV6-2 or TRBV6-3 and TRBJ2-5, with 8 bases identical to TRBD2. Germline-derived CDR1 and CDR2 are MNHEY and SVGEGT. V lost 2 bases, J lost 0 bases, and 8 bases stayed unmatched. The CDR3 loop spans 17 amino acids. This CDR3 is CASSYQILADYQETQYF. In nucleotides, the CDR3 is TGTGCCAGCAGTTACCAAATACTAGCGGACTACCAAGAGACCCAGTACTTC.

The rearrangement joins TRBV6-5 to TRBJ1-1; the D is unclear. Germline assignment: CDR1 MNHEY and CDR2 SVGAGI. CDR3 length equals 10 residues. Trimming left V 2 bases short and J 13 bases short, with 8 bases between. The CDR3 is CASSYPPGFF. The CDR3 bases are TGTGCCAGCAGTTACCCACCTGGTTTCTTT.

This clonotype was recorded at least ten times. The CDR3 loop reads CASSQTSPETQYF. DNA for the CDR3: TGCGCCAGCAGCCAGACTAGTCCGGAGACCCAGTACTTC. This sequence joins TRBV5-1 and TRBJ2-5; a weak D match, TRBD2 (6 bases). CDR3 length: 13 residues. The germline V gene encodes CDR1 SGHRS and CDR2 YFSETQ. Trimming pared 4 bases from V and 5 bases from J, leaving 12 bases between. Supplemented by reference TRBV5-1 and TRBJ2-5, the full variable domain reads KAGVTQTPRYLIKTRGQQVTLSCSPISGHRSVSWYQQTPGQGLQFLFEYFSETQRNKGNFPGRFSGRQFSNSRSEMNVSTLELGDSALYLCASSQTSPETQYFGPGTRLLVL.

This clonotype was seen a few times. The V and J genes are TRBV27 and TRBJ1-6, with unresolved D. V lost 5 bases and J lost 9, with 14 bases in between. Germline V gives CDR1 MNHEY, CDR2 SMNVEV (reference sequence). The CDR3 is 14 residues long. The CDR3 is CASSPDRTGSPLHF. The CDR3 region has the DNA TGTGCCAGCAGTCCGGACCGCACGGGTTCACCCCTCCACTTT.

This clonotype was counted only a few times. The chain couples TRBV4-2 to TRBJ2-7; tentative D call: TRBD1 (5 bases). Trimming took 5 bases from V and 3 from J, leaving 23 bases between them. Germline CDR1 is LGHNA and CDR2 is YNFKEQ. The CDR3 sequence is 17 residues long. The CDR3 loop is CASSTQYQGSVFYEQYF. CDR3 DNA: TGTGCCAGCAGCACCCAGTACCAGGGCAGCGTATTCTACGAGCAGTACTTC.

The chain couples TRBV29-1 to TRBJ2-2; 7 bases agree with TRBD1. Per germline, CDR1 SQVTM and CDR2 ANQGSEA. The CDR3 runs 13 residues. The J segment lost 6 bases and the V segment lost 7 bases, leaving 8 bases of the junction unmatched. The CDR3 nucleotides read TGCAGCGCACCGACAGGGAAAGCCGGGGAGCTGTTTTTT. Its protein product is CSAPTGKAGELFF.

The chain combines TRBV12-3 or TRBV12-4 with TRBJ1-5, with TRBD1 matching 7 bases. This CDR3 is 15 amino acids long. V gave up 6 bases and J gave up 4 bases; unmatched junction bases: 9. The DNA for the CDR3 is TGTGCCAGCAGCCGTAGGACAGGAGTGAATCAGCCCCAGCATTTT. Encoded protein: CASSRRTGVNQPQHF.

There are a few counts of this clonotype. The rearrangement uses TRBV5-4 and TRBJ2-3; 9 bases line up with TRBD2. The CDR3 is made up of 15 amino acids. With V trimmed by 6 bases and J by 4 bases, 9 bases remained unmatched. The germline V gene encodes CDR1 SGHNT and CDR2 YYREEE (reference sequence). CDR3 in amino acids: CASINISGGSDTQYF. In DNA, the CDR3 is TGTGCCAGCATCAACATAAGCGGGGGGTCAGATACGCAGTATTTT.

In nucleotides, the CDR3 is TGCAGCGTTGACATTGCCTATGGCTACACCTTC. Translated, it gives CSVDIAYGYTF. The rearrangement joins TRBV29-1 to TRBJ1-2, with D unresolved. This CDR3 is 11 amino acids long. Germline-derived CDR1 and CDR2 are SQVTM and ANQGSEA. V was pared by 3 bases and J by 4 bases, with 6 bases between.

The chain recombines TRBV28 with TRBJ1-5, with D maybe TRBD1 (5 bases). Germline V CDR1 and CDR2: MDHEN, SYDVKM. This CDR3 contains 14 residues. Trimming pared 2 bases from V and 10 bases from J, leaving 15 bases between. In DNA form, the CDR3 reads TGTGCCAGCAGTTTACCGGCCAGGGTAGTTCCCCAGCATTTT. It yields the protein CASSLPARVVPQHF.

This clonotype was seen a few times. CDR3 coding DNA: TGTGCCAGCAGCGTAGGGAGCCCCCCCTATGAGCAGTTCTTC. Amino acids: CASSVGSPPYEQFF. The chain recombines TRBV9 with TRBJ2-1; D gene unclear. Germline lookup yields CDR1 SGDLS and CDR2 YYNGEE. The CDR3 sequence is 14 residues long. V shed 0 bases and J shed 8 bases, with 12 bases lying between them. The complete variable domain, with remaining parts taken from reference TRBV9 and TRBJ2-1, reads DSGVTQTPKHLITATGQRVTLRCSPRSGDLSVYWYQQSLDQGLQFLIQYYNGEERAKGNILERFSAQQFPDLHSELNLSSLELGDSALYFCASSVGSPPYEQFFGPGTRLTVL.

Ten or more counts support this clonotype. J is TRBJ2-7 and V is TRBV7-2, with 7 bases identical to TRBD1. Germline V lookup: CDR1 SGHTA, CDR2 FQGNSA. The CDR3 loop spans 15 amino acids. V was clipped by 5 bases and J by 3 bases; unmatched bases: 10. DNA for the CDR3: TGTGCCAGCAGCCCTCCCGGGACAGCGCTCTACGAGCAGTACTTC. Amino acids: CASSPPGTALYEQYF.

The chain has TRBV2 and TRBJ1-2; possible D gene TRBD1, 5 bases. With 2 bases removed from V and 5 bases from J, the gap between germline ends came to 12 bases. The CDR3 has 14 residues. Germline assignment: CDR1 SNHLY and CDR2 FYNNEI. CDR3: CASSEQGYGYGYTF. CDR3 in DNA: TGTGCCAGCAGTGAACAGGGCTATGGGTATGGCTACACCTTC.